The clone carrying this T cell receptor beta chain was counted once. Antigen unknown. J gave up 5 bases and V 6 bases, and 10 bases lay outside the gene matches. Germline loops: CDR1 SGHTA, CDR2 FQGNSA. The CDR3 loop spans 16 amino acids. The sample belongs to a study of radiotherapy plus CTLA-4 blockade in lung cancer. For the study at large: Objective responses occurred in around 18% of patients; around 30% had disease control. Study-level findings and limits: Early clonal dynamics of blood T cells, together with interferon-beta, were reported as the best response predictor. Radiotherapy with ipilimumab was followed by blood expansion of tumor-derived clones.

Generated by immunoSEQ multiplex PCR, the TCRdb table keeps only in-frame clones and is missing some. The sample has 40,000 to 55,000 clones; roughly 90% are singletons. CTLA-4 blockade with ipilimumab, together with focal radiation, was given to patients with chemo-refractory metastatic non-small-cell lung cancer. The chain couples TRBV7-2 to TRBJ2-7; TRBD2 matches at 13 bases. This receptor was taken from a human donor with non-small cell lung cancer that progressed on radiotherapy plus ipilimumab. Some clones in this sample may be carry-over from other donors' samples. The source material was peripheral blood, sampled from a patient treated with radiotherapy plus ipilimumab. DNA of the CDR3: TGTGCCAGCAGTCGCGGACTAGCGGGAGTCAGGGACGAGCAGTACTTC. Protein product: CASSRGLAGVRDEQYF.